This TCR beta chain was identified during a study of human T cells and chemical hapten exposure. This clonotype has only a few counts. Unique molecular identifiers were affixed to discrete cDNA molecules within the library. TCRdb analysed the RACE reads with MiXCR anew, one entry per CDR3 protein. The data contain some 350,000 distinct CDR3 sequences, roughly 6.9% of them singletons. Sample time point: patch test 1, 2 weeks after DPC sensitization. Specified treatment: therapeutic diphenylcyclopropenone sensitization with weekly scalp DPC. V gave up 2 bases and J gave up 0 bases, with 6 bases separating them. Germline CDR1 reads MNHEY; CDR2 reads SVGEGT. The CDR3 has 14 residues.

This clonotype originated in a woman aged 18-29 years with alopecia areata. Some clones in this sample may be carry-over from other donors' samples. The chain joins TRBV6-2 or TRBV6-3 to TRBJ2-3; unclear D gene. The sequences come from whole blood, collected in connection with sensitization to the hapten diphenylcyclopropenone (DPC). The CDR3 here is CASSYLASTDTQYF. CDR3 bases: TGTGCCAGCAGTTACCTGGCCAGCACAGATACGCAGTATTTT.